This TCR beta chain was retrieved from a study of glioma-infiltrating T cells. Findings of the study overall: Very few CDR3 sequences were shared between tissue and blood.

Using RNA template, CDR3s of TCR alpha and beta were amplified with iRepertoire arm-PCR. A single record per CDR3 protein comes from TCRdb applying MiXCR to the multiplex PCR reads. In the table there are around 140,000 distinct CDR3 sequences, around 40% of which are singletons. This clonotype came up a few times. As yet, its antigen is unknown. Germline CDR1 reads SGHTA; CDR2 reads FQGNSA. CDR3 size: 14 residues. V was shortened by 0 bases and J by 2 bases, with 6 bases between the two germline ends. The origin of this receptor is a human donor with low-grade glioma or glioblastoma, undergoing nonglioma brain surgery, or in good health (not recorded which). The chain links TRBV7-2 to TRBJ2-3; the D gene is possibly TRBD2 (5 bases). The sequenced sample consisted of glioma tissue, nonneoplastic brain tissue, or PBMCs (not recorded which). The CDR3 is CASSLAEVTDTQYF. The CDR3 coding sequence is TGTGCCAGCAGCTTAGCGGAGGTCACAGATACGCAGTATTTT.